Described below is a single TCR beta chain sequence and its context. Its specificity is not known. TCRB transcripts that were expressed got sequenced, as all of the isolated RNA had been reverse transcribed. Repertoires were generated with immunoSEQ multiplex PCR, while TCRdb's copy carries only in-frame clones and drops some. The sample holds roughly 500,000 clones; about 32% are singletons and the top ten take 0.05% to 0.065%. The data stem from a study of beta chain features in type 1 diabetes. Regarding the study as a whole: Researchers report that Type 1 diabetes patients had moderately but significantly shorter TCRB CDR3s across all four CD4+ subsets. Resolution of whether HLA type affects TCRB rearrangement was not achieved here. Researchers reported that naive, central memory and Treg TCRB repertoires appeared more similar in patients than in healthy donors.

Stem cell-like memory, regulatory, central memory and naive CD4+ cells were sorted via CD45RO/CCR7/CD25/CD127/CD95/CD27. The germline V and J ends were trimmed by 0 bases and 9 bases, with 12 bases remaining between them. The germline V gene encodes CDR1 SQVTM and CDR2 ANQGSEA. CDR3 length: 13 residues. Material: naive CD4+ T cells from blood. This TCR came from a man between 18 and 35 years old in good health. V usage is TRBV29-1 and J usage is TRBJ1-5; unclear D gene. The CDR3 region is CSVEDRRNGPQHF. CDR3 sequence (DNA): TGCAGCGTTGAAGATCGGAGGAACGGGCCCCAGCATTTT. Looking up the rest from reference TRBV29-1 and TRBJ1-5 gives the full variable domain: SAVISQKPSRDICQRGTSLTIQCQVDSQVTMMFWYRQQPGQSLTLIATANQGSEATYESGFVIDKFPISRPNLTFSTLTVSNMSPEDSSIYLCSVEDRRNGPQHFGDGTRLSIL.